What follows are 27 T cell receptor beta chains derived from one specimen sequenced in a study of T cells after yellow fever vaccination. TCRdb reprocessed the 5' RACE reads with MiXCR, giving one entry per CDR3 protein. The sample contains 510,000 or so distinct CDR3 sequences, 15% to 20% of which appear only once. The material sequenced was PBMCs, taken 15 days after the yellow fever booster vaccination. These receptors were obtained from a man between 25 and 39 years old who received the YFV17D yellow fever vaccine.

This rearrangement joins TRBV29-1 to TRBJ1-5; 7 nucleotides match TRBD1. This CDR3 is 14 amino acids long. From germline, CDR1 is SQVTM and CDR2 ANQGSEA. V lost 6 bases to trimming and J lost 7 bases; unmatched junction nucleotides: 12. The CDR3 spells CSVRQGGGRQPQHF. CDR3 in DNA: TGCAGCGTACGTCAGGGGGGTGGGAGACAGCCCCAGCATTTT. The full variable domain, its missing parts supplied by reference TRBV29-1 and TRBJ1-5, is SAVISQKPSRDICQRGTSLTIQCQVDSQVTMMFWYRQQPGQSLTLIATANQGSEATYESGFVIDKFPISRPNLTFSTLTVSNMSPEDSSIYLCSVRQGGGRQPQHFGDGTRLSIL.

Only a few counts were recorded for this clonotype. Here the CDR3 reads CSPGLHSYNEQFF. The CDR3 region has the DNA TGCAGTCCAGGCCTTCACTCCTACAATGAGCAGTTCTTC. The chain couples TRBV20-1 to TRBJ2-1; D ambiguous. The germline gives CDR1 DFQATT, CDR2 SNEGSKA (reference sequence). The V gene lost 8 bases and the J gene lost 0 bases, with 11 bases spanning the gap. The CDR3 has 13 amino acids.

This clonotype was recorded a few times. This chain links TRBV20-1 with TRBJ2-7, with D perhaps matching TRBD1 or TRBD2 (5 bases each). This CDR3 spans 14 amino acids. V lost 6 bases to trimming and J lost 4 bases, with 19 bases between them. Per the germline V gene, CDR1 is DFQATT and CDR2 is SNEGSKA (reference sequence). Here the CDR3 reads CSAHRDPNLYEQYF. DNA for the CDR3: TGCAGTGCCCACCGGGACCCCAACTTATACGAGCAGTACTTC.

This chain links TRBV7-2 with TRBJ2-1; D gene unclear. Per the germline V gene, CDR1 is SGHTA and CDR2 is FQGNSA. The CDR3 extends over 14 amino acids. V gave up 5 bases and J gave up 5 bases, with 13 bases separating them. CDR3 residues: CASSQLGPHNEQFF. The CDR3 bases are TGTGCCAGCAGCCAACTCGGCCCCCACAATGAGCAGTTCTTC.

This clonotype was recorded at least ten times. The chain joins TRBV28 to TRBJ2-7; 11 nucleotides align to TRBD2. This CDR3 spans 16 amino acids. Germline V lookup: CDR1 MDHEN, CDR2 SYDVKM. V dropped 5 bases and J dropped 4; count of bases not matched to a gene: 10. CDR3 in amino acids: CASSLSGLAGEYEQYF. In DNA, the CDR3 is TGTGCCAGCAGTCTATCAGGACTAGCGGGTGAATACGAGCAGTACTTC.

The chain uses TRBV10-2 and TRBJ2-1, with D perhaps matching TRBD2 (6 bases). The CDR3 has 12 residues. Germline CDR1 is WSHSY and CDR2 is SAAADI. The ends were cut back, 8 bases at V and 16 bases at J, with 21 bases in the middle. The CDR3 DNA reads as TGCGCCAGCGGGGACTTGGGGGTTTTAACCTTCTTC. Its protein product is CASGDLGVLTFF.

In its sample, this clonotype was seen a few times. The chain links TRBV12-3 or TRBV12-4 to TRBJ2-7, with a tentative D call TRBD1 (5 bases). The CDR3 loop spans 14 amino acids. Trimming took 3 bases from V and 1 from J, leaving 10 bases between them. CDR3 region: CASSFPDRSYEQYF. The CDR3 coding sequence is TGTGCCAGCAGTTTCCCCGACAGATCCTACGAGCAGTACTTC.

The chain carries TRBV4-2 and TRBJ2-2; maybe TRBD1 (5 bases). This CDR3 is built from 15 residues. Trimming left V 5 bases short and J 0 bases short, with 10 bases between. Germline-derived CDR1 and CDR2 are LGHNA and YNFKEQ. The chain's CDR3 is CASSGLRANTGELFF. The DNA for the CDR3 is TGTGCCAGCAGCGGTCTCAGGGCGAACACCGGGGAGCTGTTTTTT.

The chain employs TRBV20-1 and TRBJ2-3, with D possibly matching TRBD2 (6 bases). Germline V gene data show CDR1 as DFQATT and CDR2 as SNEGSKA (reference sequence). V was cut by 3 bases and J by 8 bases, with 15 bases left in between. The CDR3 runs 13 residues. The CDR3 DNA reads TGCAGTGCTAGGGAACGACTAGTTGGTACGCAGTATTTT. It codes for CSARERLVGTQYF.

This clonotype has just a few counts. The chain's CDR3 is CASRATTGNYEQYF. DNA for the CDR3: TGTGCCAGCCGAGCCACAACAGGGAATTACGAGCAGTACTTC. The J gene is TRBJ2-7, the V gene TRBV6-1, with TRBD1 as a possible D gene (6 bases). CDR1 and CDR2 from the germline V gene are MNHNS and SASEGT. The V end was cut by 8 bases, the J end by 4 bases, with 18 bases between. This CDR3 is 14 amino acids long.

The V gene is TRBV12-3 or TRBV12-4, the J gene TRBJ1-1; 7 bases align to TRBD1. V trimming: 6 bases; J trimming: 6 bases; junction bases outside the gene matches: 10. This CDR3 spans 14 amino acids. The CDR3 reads CASRDQGGGAEAFF. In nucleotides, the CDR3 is TGTGCCAGCAGGGACCAGGGGGGTGGGGCTGAAGCTTTCTTT.

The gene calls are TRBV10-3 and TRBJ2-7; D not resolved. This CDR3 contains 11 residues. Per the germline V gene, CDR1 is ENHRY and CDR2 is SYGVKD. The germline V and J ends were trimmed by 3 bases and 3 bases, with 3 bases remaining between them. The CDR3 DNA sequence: TGTGCCATCAGTGACTACTACGAGCAGTACTTC. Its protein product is CAISDYYEQYF.

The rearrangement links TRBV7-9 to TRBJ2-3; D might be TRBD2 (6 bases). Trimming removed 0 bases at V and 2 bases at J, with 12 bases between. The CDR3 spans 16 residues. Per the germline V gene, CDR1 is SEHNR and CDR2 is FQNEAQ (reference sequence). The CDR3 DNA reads TGTGCCAGCAGCTTAGCAGGAAGGCGGGACACAGATACGCAGTATTTT. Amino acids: CASSLAGRRDTDTQYF.

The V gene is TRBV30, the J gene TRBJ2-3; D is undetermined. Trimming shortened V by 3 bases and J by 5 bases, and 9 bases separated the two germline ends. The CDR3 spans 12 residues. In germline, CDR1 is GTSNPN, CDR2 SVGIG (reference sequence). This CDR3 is CAWRSVGDTQYF. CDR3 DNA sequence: TGTGCCTGGAGATCGGTAGGAGATACGCAGTATTTT.

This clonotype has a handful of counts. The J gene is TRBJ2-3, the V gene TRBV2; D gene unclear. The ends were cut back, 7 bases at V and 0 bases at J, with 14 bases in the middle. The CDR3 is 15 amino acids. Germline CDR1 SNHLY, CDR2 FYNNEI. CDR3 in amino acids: CASKTLGTSTDTQYF. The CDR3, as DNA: TGTGCCAGCAAAACTTTAGGAACTAGCACAGATACGCAGTATTTT.

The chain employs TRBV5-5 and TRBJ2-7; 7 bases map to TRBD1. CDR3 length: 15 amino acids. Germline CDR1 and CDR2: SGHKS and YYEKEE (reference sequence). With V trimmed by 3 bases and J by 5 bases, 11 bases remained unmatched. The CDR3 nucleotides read TGTGCCAGCAGCTGGAGGACAGGTTTAACCCACGAGCAGTACTTC. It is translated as CASSWRTGLTHEQYF.

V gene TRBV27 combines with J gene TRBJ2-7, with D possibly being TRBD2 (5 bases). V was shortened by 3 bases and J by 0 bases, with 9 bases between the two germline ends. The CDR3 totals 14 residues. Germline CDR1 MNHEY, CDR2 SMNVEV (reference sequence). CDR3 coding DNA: TGTGCCAGCAGTTTTACTAGGGACTCCTACGAGCAGTACTTC. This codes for CASSFTRDSYEQYF.

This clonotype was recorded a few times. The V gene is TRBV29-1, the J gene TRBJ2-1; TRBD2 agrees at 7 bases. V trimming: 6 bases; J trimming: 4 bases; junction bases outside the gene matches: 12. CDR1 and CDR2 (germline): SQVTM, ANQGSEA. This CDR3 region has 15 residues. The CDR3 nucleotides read TGCAGCGTCACACTTGGGGCTAGCGGATACAATGAGCAGTTCTTC. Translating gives CSVTLGASGYNEQFF.

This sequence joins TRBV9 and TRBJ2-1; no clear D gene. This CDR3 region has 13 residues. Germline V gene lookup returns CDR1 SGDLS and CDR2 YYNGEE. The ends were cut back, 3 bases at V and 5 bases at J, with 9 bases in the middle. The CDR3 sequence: CASSELANNEQFF. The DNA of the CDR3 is TGTGCCAGCAGCGAATTGGCAAACAATGAGCAGTTCTTC. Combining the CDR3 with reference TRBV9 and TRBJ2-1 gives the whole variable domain DSGVTQTPKHLITATGQRVTLRCSPRSGDLSVYWYQQSLDQGLQFLIQYYNGEERAKGNILERFSAQQFPDLHSELNLSSLELGDSALYFCASSELANNEQFFGPGTRLTVL.

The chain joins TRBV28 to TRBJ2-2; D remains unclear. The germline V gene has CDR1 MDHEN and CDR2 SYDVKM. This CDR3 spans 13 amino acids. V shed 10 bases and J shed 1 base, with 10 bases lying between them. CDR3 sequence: CAILSGNTGELFF. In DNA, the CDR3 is TGTGCCATCCTCAGTGGGAACACCGGGGAGCTGTTTTTT.

CDR3 coding DNA: TGTGCCAGCAGTCGAAAGAGCGCGGCTCAGCAGGAGTTCTTC. Protein sequence: CASSRKSAAQQEFF. The chain carries TRBV14 and TRBJ2-1; D is ambiguous. Germline V gene sequence: CDR1 SGHDN, CDR2 FVKESK. The CDR3 sequence is 14 residues long. The ends were cut back, 6 bases at V and 14 bases at J, with 23 bases in the middle.

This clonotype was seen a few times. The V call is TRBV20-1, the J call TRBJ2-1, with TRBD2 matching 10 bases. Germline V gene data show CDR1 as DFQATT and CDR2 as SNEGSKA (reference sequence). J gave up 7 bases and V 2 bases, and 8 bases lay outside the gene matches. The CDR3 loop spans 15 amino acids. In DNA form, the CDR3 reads TGCAGTGCTAGATCTTTAGCGGGAGGCCTGAATGAGCAGTTCTTC. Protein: CSARSLAGGLNEQFF.

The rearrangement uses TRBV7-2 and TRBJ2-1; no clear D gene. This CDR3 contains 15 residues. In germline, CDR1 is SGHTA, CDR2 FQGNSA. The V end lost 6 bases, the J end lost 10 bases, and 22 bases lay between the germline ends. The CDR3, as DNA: TGTGCCAGCAGTCCACATGGACCCCAGCTTACGGAGCAGTTCTTC. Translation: CASSPHGPQLTEQFF.

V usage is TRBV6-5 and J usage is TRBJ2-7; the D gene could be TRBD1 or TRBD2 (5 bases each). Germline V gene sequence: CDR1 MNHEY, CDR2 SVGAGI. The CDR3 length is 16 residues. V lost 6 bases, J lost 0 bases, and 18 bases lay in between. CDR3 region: CASSYGSGTASYEQYF. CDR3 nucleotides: TGTGCCAGCAGCTACGGCTCAGGGACCGCCTCCTACGAGCAGTACTTC.

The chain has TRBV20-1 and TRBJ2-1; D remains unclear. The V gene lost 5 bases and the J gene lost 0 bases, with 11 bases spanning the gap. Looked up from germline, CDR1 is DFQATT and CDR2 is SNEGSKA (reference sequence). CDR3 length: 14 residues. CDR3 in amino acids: CSAVDWSSYNEQFF. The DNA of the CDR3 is TGCAGTGCTGTAGACTGGAGCTCCTACAATGAGCAGTTCTTC.

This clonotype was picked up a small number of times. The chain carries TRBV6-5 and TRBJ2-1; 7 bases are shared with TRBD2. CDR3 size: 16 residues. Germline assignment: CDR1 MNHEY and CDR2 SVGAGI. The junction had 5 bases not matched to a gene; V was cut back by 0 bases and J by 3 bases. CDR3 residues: CASSYSGSGYYNEQFF. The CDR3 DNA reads TGTGCCAGCAGTTACTCCGGTAGCGGGTACTACAATGAGCAGTTCTTC.

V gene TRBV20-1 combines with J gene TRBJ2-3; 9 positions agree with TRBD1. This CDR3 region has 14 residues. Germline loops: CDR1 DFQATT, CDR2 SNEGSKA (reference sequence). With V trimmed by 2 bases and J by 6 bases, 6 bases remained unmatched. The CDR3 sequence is CSARRWDRVDTQYF. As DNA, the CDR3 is TGCAGTGCTAGACGGTGGGACAGGGTGGATACGCAGTATTTT.